Below are 14 T cell receptor beta chains sequenced from a single sample in a study of blood T cell repertoires in COVID-19. Only in-frame clones appear in the TCRdb table, and some are missing; sequencing was by immunoSEQ multiplex PCR. The sample has 100,000 to 150,000 clones, roughly 80% seen once. The sequenced sample was peripheral blood. The receptor source for this set is a woman aged 45-60 years with acute or convalescent COVID-19.

V is TRBV29-1 and J is TRBJ2-1; 16 bases map to TRBD2. The CDR3 totals 15 residues. Trimming at V came to 7 bases and at J to 8 bases, leaving 8 bases not matched to a gene. Germline CDR1 reads SQVTM; CDR2 reads ANQGSEA. For the CDR3, the DNA is TGCAGCGCTACGGGACTAGCGGGGGGGTCGGATGAGCAGTTCTTC. This codes for CSATGLAGGSDEQFF.

The chain is built from TRBV5-5 and TRBJ1-3; TRBD1 aligns across 7 bases. The CDR3 sequence is 15 residues long. Germline V CDR1 and CDR2: SGHKS, YYEKEE (reference sequence). Germline trimming cut 4 bases from V and 2 bases from J; bases unmatched to any gene: 6. This CDR3 reads CASSPGQVPGNTIYF. The DNA of the CDR3 is TGTGCCAGCAGCCCTGGACAGGTCCCTGGAAACACCATATATTTT.

The chain is built from TRBV19 and TRBJ1-2, with D possibly being TRBD1 (6 bases). Trimming stripped 5 bases from V and 7 bases from J, with 17 bases between. The CDR3 is made up of 14 amino acids. Germline V gene lookup returns CDR1 LNHDA and CDR2 SQIVND (reference sequence). This CDR3 is CASSPTGPRGGYTF. In nucleotides, the CDR3 is TGTGCCAGTAGTCCGACAGGTCCGAGGGGTGGCTACACCTTC.

The chain couples TRBV28 to TRBJ1-2; weak D call: TRBD1 (5 bases). V was pared by 8 bases and J by 6 bases, with 16 bases between. Germline values: CDR1 MDHEN, CDR2 SYDVKM. This CDR3 has 13 residues. This chain's CDR3 is CASRGAGENGYTF. Here the CDR3 DNA reads TGTGCCAGCCGAGGGGCGGGGGAAAATGGCTACACCTTC.

V gene TRBV6-1 combines with J gene TRBJ1-6; D is unresolved. V lost 2 bases and J lost 4, with 6 bases in between. Germline V lookup: CDR1 MNHNS, CDR2 SASEGT. CDR3 length: 14 residues. The CDR3 DNA is TGTGCCAGCAGTGAAACCAGTTATAATTCACCCCTCCACTTT. It codes for CASSETSYNSPLHF.

The chain joins TRBV2 to TRBJ1-2; 8 bases match TRBD1. The CDR3 is 13 residues long. Germline V lookup: CDR1 SNHLY, CDR2 FYNNEI. Unmatched junction bases numbered 5, after V lost 7 bases and J lost 4 bases. The CDR3 DNA reads as TGTGCCAGCACGCAACAGGGGGGCTATGGCTACACCTTC. Translated, it gives CASTQQGGYGYTF.

This clone showed up just once. J is TRBJ2-3 and V is TRBV10-3; D ambiguous. Germline CDR1 is ENHRY and CDR2 is SYGVKD. V was trimmed by 2 bases and J by 6 bases, leaving 3 bases between them. CDR3 length: 11 amino acids. The CDR3, as DNA: TGTGCCATCAGTGAGGAGGATACGCAGTATTTT. Its translation is CAISEEDTQYF.

V is TRBV5-8 and J is TRBJ1-4; 9 bases align to TRBD1. The germline V gene encodes CDR1 SGHTS and CDR2 YDEGEE. The ends lost 4 bases at V and 4 bases at J; junction bases unmatched: 2. The CDR3 is 14 residues long. This CDR3 reads CASSEGQGNEKLFF. The DNA of the CDR3 is TGTGCCAGCAGCGAGGGACAGGGTAATGAAAAACTGTTTTTT.

The chain links TRBV2 to TRBJ2-3; 9 bases align to TRBD2. The CDR3 is 14 amino acids. From germline, CDR1 is SNHLY and CDR2 FYNNEI. J lost 6 bases, V lost 4 bases, and 5 bases had no gene match. The CDR3 region has the DNA TGTGCCAGCAGTGTAACAAGCGGGGGGGATACGCAGTATTTT. Encoded protein: CASSVTSGGDTQYF.

The rearrangement links TRBV9 to TRBJ1-4; a weak D match, TRBD1 (6 bases). The V and J ends lost 6 bases and 8 bases respectively, with 17 bases between them. The CDR3 is 14 amino acids. Germline V gives CDR1 SGDLS, CDR2 YYNGEE. CDR3 nucleotides: TGTGCCAGCACCAAGGACAGCTCGGGAGAAAAACTGTTTTTT. Its protein product is CASTKDSSGEKLFF.

The rearrangement uses TRBV19 and TRBJ1-1, with 9 bases aligning to TRBD1. The germline V gene encodes CDR1 LNHDA and CDR2 SQIVND (reference sequence). The length of the CDR3 is 16 residues. The V gene end was trimmed by 2 bases and the J gene end by 2 bases; junction bases not matched to a gene: 6. CDR3 residues: CASSIRWGQGNTEAFF. The CDR3 DNA sequence: TGTGCCAGTAGTATAAGGTGGGGACAGGGAAACACTGAAGCTTTCTTT. Together with reference TRBV19 and TRBJ1-1, the CDR3 gives the full variable domain: DGGITQSPKYLFRKEGQNVTLSCEQNLNHDAMYWYRQDPGQGLRLIYYSQIVNDFQKGDIAEGYSVSREKKESFPLTVTSAQKNPTAFYLCASSIRWGQGNTEAFFGQGTRLTVV.

The chain's CDR3 is CASSPQQNEKLFF. The DNA of the CDR3 is TGTGCCAGCTCACCACAACAGAATGAAAAACTGTTTTTT. The chain has TRBV18 and TRBJ1-4; D uncertain. The V gene lost 1 base and the J gene lost 5 bases, with 5 bases spanning the gap. Germline V gene lookup returns CDR1 KGHSH and CDR2 LQKENI. CDR3 size: 13 residues.

V gene TRBV9 combines with J gene TRBJ2-1; TRBD1 agrees at 9 bases. The CDR3 contains 16 residues. Germline trimming cut 0 bases from V and 4 bases from J; bases unmatched to any gene: 5. Germline assignment: CDR1 SGDLS and CDR2 YYNGEE. The CDR3 DNA is TGTGCCAGCAGCGTAGGACAGGGGGGCCATTACAATGAGCAGTTCTTC. This encodes CASSVGQGGHYNEQFF.

The V and J genes are TRBV10-1 and TRBJ1-6; a weak D match, TRBD1 (6 bases). The V and J ends lost 5 bases and 10 bases respectively, with 12 bases between them. The length of the CDR3 is 13 residues. Germline CDR1 is WNHNN and CDR2 is SYGVQD (reference sequence). The CDR3 protein is CASSPQGKSPLHF. CDR3 bases: TGCGCCAGCAGTCCACAGGGAAAATCACCCCTCCACTTT.